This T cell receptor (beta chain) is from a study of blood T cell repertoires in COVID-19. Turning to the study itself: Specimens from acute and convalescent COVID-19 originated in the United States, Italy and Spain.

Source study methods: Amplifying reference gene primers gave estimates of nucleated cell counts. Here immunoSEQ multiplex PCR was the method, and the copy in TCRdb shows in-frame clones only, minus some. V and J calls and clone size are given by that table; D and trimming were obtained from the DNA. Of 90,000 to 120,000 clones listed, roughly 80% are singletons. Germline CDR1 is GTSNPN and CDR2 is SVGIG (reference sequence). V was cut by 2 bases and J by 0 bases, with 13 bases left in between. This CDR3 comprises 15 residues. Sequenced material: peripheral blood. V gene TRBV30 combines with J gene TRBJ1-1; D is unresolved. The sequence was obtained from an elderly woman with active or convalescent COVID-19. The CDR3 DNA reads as TGTGCCTGGAGTCTGAGTAACAGATTGAACACTGAAGCTTTCTTT. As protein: CAWSLSNRLNTEAFF.